What follows is one T cell receptor beta chain and its context. After extraction with the RNeasy kit, 0.5 to 1 ug of the RNA was reverse transcribed using random hexamers. TCRdb ran MiXCR on the immunoSEQ multiplex PCR reads and lists one entry per CDR3 protein. The sample includes about 160,000 distinct CDR3 sequences, 92% of them seen just once. The sample is drawn from a study of CD8 T cells in Susac syndrome. Sequencing of TCR beta, carried out with a high-throughput approach, was applied to CD8+ and CD4+ T cells from the blood. As controls, healthy donors matched for age and sex were used. Negative isolation yielded CD8+ and CD4+ T cells; FACS enriched TEMRA cells. The source is a human donor in good health. The sequencing sample was made of CD4+ T cells from PBMCs.

CDR3 residues: CASSTDTGELFF. CDR3 nucleotide sequence: TGTGCCAGCAGTACGGACACCGGGGAGCTGTTTTTT. The V call is TRBV2, the J call TRBJ2-2; no clear D. The CDR3 extends over 12 amino acids. CDR1 is SNHLY, CDR2 FYNNEI, per germline. The V gene lost 5 bases and the J gene lost 3 bases, with 4 bases spanning the gap.